A selection of T cell receptor beta chains follows, all from one sample in a study of shared clonotypes between healthy human individuals. Profiled with immunoSEQ multiplex PCR; TCRdb holds only in-frame clones, not every one. Of a few million clones detected, 85% to 95% appear once; the ten largest clones hold about 1.7%. The sample consisted of naive CD8+ T cells from PBMCs. The receptor set was obtained from a man aged 18 to 29 in good health. Some clones in this sample may be carry-over from other donors' samples. CDR3s include the opening cysteine and the closing phenylalanine or tryptophan. A D gene is named only where the DNA matches it firmly. Clone size is not always given. Where it is, it says once, few, many or a class for expanded clones.

J gene	D gene	clone size	V gene	CDR3 DNA	CDR3 protein
TRBJ2-3	.	.	TRBV6-1	TGTGCCAGCAGGGGCCCTGTGCCAGATACGCAGTATTTT	CASRGPVPDTQYF
TRBJ1-1	TRBD1	.	TRBV6-5	TGTGCCAGCTCCCGGGACAGGGGGCAGAGGACTGAAGCTTTCTTT	CASSRDRGQRTEAFF
TRBJ1-1	.	.	TRBV10-1	TGCGCCAGCAGCTACGACGATGCAGCGCTCCGGAACACTGAAGCTTTCTTT	CASSYDDAALRNTEAFF
TRBJ2-3	TRBD2	.	TRBV11-2	TGTGCCAGCACTCTTAGTAGTACTAGCGGGAGAGTCGGGACGCAGTATTTT	CASTLSSTSGRVGTQYF
TRBJ1-2	.	once	TRBV5-6	TGTGCCAGCAGCTTGAAGGCCTCCCTGCATGGCTACACCTTC	CASSLKASLHGYTF
TRBJ2-1	TRBD2	.	TRBV7-8	TGTGCCAGCAGCCCTAGCGGGAGGGTCAATGAGCAGTTCTTC	CASSPSGRVNEQFF
TRBJ2-7	.	.	TRBV27	TGTGCCAGCAGTTTATCGCCCACAAGATCCTACGAGCAGTACTTC	CASSLSPTRSYEQYF
TRBJ1-5	.	.	TRBV9	TGTGCCAGCAGCGTGTCTGGGATGAATCAGCCCCAGCATTTT	CASSVSGMNQPQHF
TRBJ1-5	.	few	TRBV15	TGTGCCACCAGCTCGATGGACGGTCCCAATCAGCCCCAGCATTTT	CATSSMDGPNQPQHF
TRBJ2-1	.	.	TRBV5-1	TGCGCCAGCAGCTATGCCGAATACAATGAGCAGTTCTTC	CASSYAEYNEQFF
TRBJ2-5	.	once	TRBV15	TGTGCCACCAGCCCGGGATGGAGTTCTGAGACCCAGTACTTC	CATSPGWSSETQYF
TRBJ2-7	.	.	TRBV4-1	TGCGCCAGCAGCCAAGATGATGGCGAGAGCTCCTACGAGCAGTACTTC	CASSQDDGESSYEQYF
TRBJ2-1	TRBD2	.	TRBV7-9	TGTGCCAGCAGCCCCCCTCGTGCGGGAGTGGGTGAGCAGTTCTTC	CASSPPRAGVGEQFF
TRBJ2-2	TRBD2	.	TRBV2	TGTGCCAACGGGACTAGCGGCACCGGGGAGCTGTTTTTT	CANGTSGTGELFF
TRBJ1-4	.	few	TRBV9	TGTGCCAGCAGCGTAGAGCCTTTGGAGGAAAAACTGTTTTTT	CASSVEPLEEKLFF
TRBJ1-3	.	few	TRBV27	TGTGCCAGCAGGCCGATACAGGGTAACTCTGGAAACACCATATATTTT	CASRPIQGNSGNTIYF
TRBJ2-2	.	.	TRBV20-1	TGCAGTGCTAGGGCCACCGGGGAGCTGTTTTTT	CSARATGELFF
TRBJ2-1	.	.	TRBV5-6	TGTGCCAGCAGCCTCACCGTCTACAATGAGCAGTTCTTC	CASSLTVYNEQFF
TRBJ2-5	TRBD2	once	TRBV27	TGTGCCAGCGGGGTGGCGGGGGAAGAGACCCAGTACTTC	CASGVAGEETQYF
TRBJ2-1	.	.	TRBV6-1	TGTGCCAGCAGTGCCGGGGCCTACAATGAGCAGTTCTTC	CASSAGAYNEQFF
TRBJ2-7	.	.	TRBV28	TGTGCCAGCAGTTCGCGGGACAGATCCTACGAGCAGTACTTC	CASSSRDRSYEQYF
TRBJ1-4	TRBD1	.	TRBV9	TGTGCCAGCAGCGTTTCAGGGGGCGGGGAAAAACTGTTTTTT	CASSVSGGGEKLFF
TRBJ2-2	TRBD2	.	TRBV7-3	TGTGCCAGCAGCTTAACCCCGGGAGGTTACACCGGGGAGCTGTTTTTT	CASSLTPGGYTGELFF
TRBJ2-7	TRBD1	.	TRBV7-8	TGTGCCAGCAGCCCCTGGGGCCGGACAGGGGCCTACGAGCAGTACTTC	CASSPWGRTGAYEQYF
TRBJ2-1	TRBD2	once	TRBV7-7	TGTGCCAGCAGCCCCGGGACTAGCGGGACCGATCCGTCCTACAATGAGCAGTTCTTC	CASSPGTSGTDPSYNEQFF
TRBJ2-3	.	.	TRBV5-4	TGTGCCAGCAGCCAACCGGACCTCACAGATACGCAGTATTTT	CASSQPDLTDTQYF
TRBJ1-2	.	.	TRBV29-1	TGCAGCGTTGAAAAACCGGACAGCTATGGCTACACCTTC	CSVEKPDSYGYTF
TRBJ2-7	TRBD2	.	TRBV27	TGTGCCAGCAGTTTATTCGCGGGAGGAGCCTACGAGCAGTACTTC	CASSLFAGGAYEQYF
TRBJ1-1	.	.	TRBV27	TGTGCCAGCAGTTTTAGCAACGAGGGGATCACTGAAGCTTTCTTT	CASSFSNEGITEAFF
TRBJ1-5	TRBD1	.	TRBV28	TGTGCCAGTAGAGCCGGGACAGGACATAGCAATCAGCCCCAGCATTTT	CASRAGTGHSNQPQHF
TRBJ2-7	TRBD2	.	TRBV19	TGTGCCAGTAGTGGGACTAGCGGAGGGTCCTACGAGCAGTACTTC	CASSGTSGGSYEQYF
TRBJ1-1	.	.	TRBV6-5	TGTGCCAGCAGTTACCAGAATGAAGCTTTCTTT	CASSYQNEAFF
TRBJ2-7	.	.	TRBV7-8	TGTGCCAGCAGCTTAGAGGCAGCCTCCTACGAGCAGTACTTC	CASSLEAASYEQYF
TRBJ2-2	.	.	TRBV27	TGTGCCAGCACCTACGAGAGGGGCCCGCCCGGGGAGCTGTTTTTT	CASTYERGPPGELFF
TRBJ1-1	TRBD1	.	TRBV10-3	TGTGCCATCAGTGAGCTCCGGGACAGGGGAAACACTGAAGCTTTCTTT	CAISELRDRGNTEAFF
TRBJ1-5	.	few	TRBV9	TGTGCCAGCAGCGAAGCAGGGGTTTCGTCTCAGCCCCAGCATTTT	CASSEAGVSSQPQHF
TRBJ1-1	TRBD1	.	TRBV15	TGTGCCACCAGCAGACCTCTGGACAGGGAAGCTTTCTTT	CATSRPLDREAFF
TRBJ2-7	.	.	TRBV27	TGTGCCAGCAGTTTATCGAGAGACAGCTCCTACGAGCAGTACTTC	CASSLSRDSSYEQYF
TRBJ2-2	.	.	TRBV15	TGTGCCACCAGCAGAGCGGCCGGGGAGCTGTTTTTT	CATSRAAGELFF
TRBJ2-7	.	.	TRBV7-9	TGTGCCAGCAGCTTTAGGCTTTCCTACGAGCAGTACTTC	CASSFRLSYEQYF
TRBJ1-1	.	.	TRBV5-5	TGTGCCAGCAGCTTGGATCGGGAAACTGAAGCTTTCTTT	CASSLDRETEAFF